Listed here are 13 T cell receptor beta chains from one sample, sequenced in a study of CD8 T cells in ankylosing spondylitis. TCRdb re-called the 5' RACE reads through MiXCR, storing one row per CDR3 protein. The sample lists a few hundred thousand distinct CDR3 sequences, about 18% occurring once. The sequenced sample was blood, either unsorted or a sorted T cell fraction (not recorded which). The receptor source for this set is a male donor with ankylosing spondylitis or in good health (not recorded which).

This clonotype appeared a few times. For the CDR3, the DNA is TGCGCCAGCAGCTTGGCCGGACAGGGGGAGGGGGAGCAGTACTTC. This translates into CASSLAGQGEGEQYF. The chain employs TRBV5-1 and TRBJ2-7, with 10 bases identical to TRBD1. The ends lost 0 bases at V and 7 bases at J; junction bases unmatched: 7. Germline CDR1 is SGHRS and CDR2 is YFSETQ. The CDR3 is 15 amino acids. Supplemented by reference TRBV5-1 and TRBJ2-7, the full variable domain reads KAGVTQTPRYLIKTRGQQVTLSCSPISGHRSVSWYQQTPGQGLQFLFEYFSETQRNKGNFPGRFSGRQFSNSRSEMNVSTLELGDSALYLCASSLAGQGEGEQYFGPGTRLTVT.

This rearrangement joins TRBV4-1 to TRBJ2-5, with D possibly being TRBD1 or TRBD2 (5 bases each). With 5 bases removed from V and 4 bases from J, the gap between germline ends came to 14 bases. CDR3 length: 14 amino acids. Germline V gives CDR1 MGHRA, CDR2 YSYEKL. CDR3 residues: CASSTIPGTETQYF. CDR3 bases: TGCGCCAGCAGCACGATTCCGGGGACAGAGACCCAGTACTTC.

This clonotype was seen at least ten times. J is TRBJ2-1 and V is TRBV4-1; no firm D call. This CDR3 has 15 amino acids. V lost 3 bases to trimming and J lost 5 bases, with 14 bases between them. The germline V gene has CDR1 MGHRA and CDR2 YSYEKL. CDR3 nucleotides: TGCGCCAGCAGCCACGGACCCGCTCCCCACAATGAGCAGTTCTTC. Amino acid sequence: CASSHGPAPHNEQFF.

This sequence joins TRBV7-8 and TRBJ2-5; 8 nucleotides match TRBD1. Unmatched junction bases numbered 6, after V lost 1 base and J lost 5 bases. The CDR3 contains 15 residues. Per the germline V gene, CDR1 is SGHVS and CDR2 is FQNEAQ. DNA of the CDR3: TGTGCCAGCAGCTTAGGCCCCCAGGGGGCGGAGACCCAGTACTTC. Translation: CASSLGPQGAETQYF.

This clonotype was recorded at least ten times. V is TRBV6-2 or TRBV6-3 and J is TRBJ2-1; unclear D gene. The CDR3 is 11 residues long. Trimming took 6 bases from V and 2 from J, leaving 2 bases between them. Germline lookup yields CDR1 MNHEY and CDR2 SVGEGT. The CDR3 spells CASRAYNEQFF. DNA of the CDR3: TGTGCCAGCAGGGCCTACAATGAGCAGTTCTTC.

The chain carries TRBV19 and TRBJ1-3; TRBD1 is a possible D gene (6 bases). Per the germline V gene, CDR1 is LNHDA and CDR2 is SQIVND (reference sequence). The CDR3 spans 15 residues. Deletions cut 3 bases from V and 4 bases from J, with 13 bases between. The CDR3 loop reads CASSMMDSPGNTIYF. CDR3 bases: TGTGCCAGTAGTATGATGGACAGTCCAGGAAACACCATATATTTT.

The chain couples TRBV12-3 or TRBV12-4 to TRBJ2-1, with D perhaps TRBD1 (5 bases). Trimming stripped 7 bases from V and 4 bases from J, with 8 bases between. This CDR3 is built from 12 residues. For the CDR3, the DNA is TGTGCCAGCAAAAGGGGATACAATGAGCAGTTCTTC. This sequence encodes CASKRGYNEQFF.

This clonotype was recorded a few times. In DNA form, the CDR3 reads TGTGCCAGCAGCCTACCCCTAGCTAGCTCCTACAATGAGCAGTTCTTC. It specifies CASSLPLASSYNEQFF. V usage is TRBV7-9 and J usage is TRBJ2-1, with D possibly TRBD2 on 5 matching bases. Germline V CDR1 and CDR2: SEHNR, FQNEAQ (reference sequence). Trimming shortened V by 5 bases and J by 0 bases, and 14 bases separated the two germline ends. This CDR3 is built from 16 residues.

This clonotype was observed a few times. The V and J genes are TRBV9 and TRBJ1-2, with 10 bases matching TRBD1. Germline V gene data show CDR1 as SGDLS and CDR2 as YYNGEE. The CDR3 loop spans 13 amino acids. With V trimmed by 3 bases and J by 10 bases, 6 bases remained unmatched. The CDR3 nucleotides read TGTGCCAGCAGCGGACAGGGGGCTGAAGACTACACCTTC. This encodes CASSGQGAEDYTF. The complete variable domain, with remaining parts taken from reference TRBV9 and TRBJ1-2, reads DSGVTQTPKHLITATGQRVTLRCSPRSGDLSVYWYQQSLDQGLQFLIQYYNGEERAKGNILERFSAQQFPDLHSELNLSSLELGDSALYFCASSGQGAEDYTFGSGTRLTVV.

The chain has TRBV4-3 and TRBJ2-3; 8 bases agree with TRBD2. The length of the CDR3 is 17 residues. Germline V gene sequence: CDR1 LGHNA, CDR2 YSLEER. V was clipped by 3 bases and J by 0 bases; unmatched bases: 8. The CDR3 DNA reads as TGCGCCAGCAGCCACGGGACATCTAGCGGGAGCACAGATACGCAGTATTTT. Translating gives CASSHGTSSGSTDTQYF.

This clonotype was counted a few times. This sequence joins TRBV29-1 and TRBJ2-7, with 7 bases that match TRBD2. In germline, CDR1 is SQVTM, CDR2 ANQGSEA. With V trimmed by 3 bases and J by 4 bases, 9 bases remained unmatched. This CDR3 is built from 14 residues. The CDR3 region has the DNA TGCAGCGTTGATGCTGGCCAGCGGGGTTACGAGCAGTACTTC. It translates to CSVDAGQRGYEQYF.

The V call is TRBV5-8, the J call TRBJ2-7, with TRBD2 identical over 8 bases. From germline, CDR1 is SGHTS and CDR2 YDEGEE. V dropped 0 bases and J dropped 5; count of bases not matched to a gene: 4. CDR3 size: 14 residues. The CDR3 loop reads CASSLEFGGDEQYF. As DNA, the CDR3 is TGTGCCAGCAGCTTGGAATTCGGGGGGGACGAGCAGTACTTC.

The genes are TRBV29-1 and TRBJ2-7, with 9 positions matching TRBD2. The CDR3 totals 11 residues. V lost 7 bases to trimming and J lost 10 bases; unmatched junction nucleotides: 8. Germline CDR1 reads SQVTM; CDR2 reads ANQGSEA. In DNA form, the CDR3 reads TGCAGCGGTATAGCGGGAGTAGAACAGTACTTC. Residues: CSGIAGVEQYF.